Shown below are 29 T cell receptor beta chains from a single sample sequenced in a study of CD8+ T cells in alopecia areata. Treatment of the sample: oral pan-JAK inhibitor, 5-10 mg twice daily. RNA extraction and reverse transcription yielded cDNA as sequencing template. Profiling relied on immunoSEQ multiplex PCR, and the TCRdb table lists in-frame clones only, not all of them. The sample has around 160,000 clones, 50% to 65% seen once; the top ten hold approximately 14%. The sequencing here drew on CD4+ T cells sorted from blood, taken at week 24, from a patient treated with tofacitinib. The receptors come from a human donor with alopecia areata.

This rearrangement joins TRBV5-1 to TRBJ2-1, with 7 bases identical to TRBD1. This CDR3 has 14 residues. Germline V gene sequence: CDR1 SGHRS, CDR2 YFSETQ. Trimming took 0 bases from V and 5 from J; bases not matched to a gene: 2. The CDR3 here is CASSLGDRNNEQFF. The CDR3 DNA reads as TGCGCCAGCAGCTTGGGGGACAGAAACAATGAGCAGTTCTTC.

This sequence joins TRBV7-9 and TRBJ2-2; the D is unclear. Germline assignment: CDR1 SEHNR and CDR2 FQNEAQ (reference sequence). The CDR3 covers 13 residues. Trimming took off 8 bases at V and 6 bases at J, with 13 bases between the two ends. CDR3 region: CASCVKVPGELFF. DNA for the CDR3: TGTGCCAGCTGCGTCAAGGTCCCCGGGGAGCTGTTTTTT.

The chain couples TRBV7-8 to TRBJ1-5; D gene ambiguous. Germline V gene sequence: CDR1 SGHVS, CDR2 FQNEAQ. The CDR3 runs 15 residues. Trimming left V 0 bases short and J 0 bases short, with 6 bases between. The CDR3: CASSLASYSNQPQHF. Here the CDR3 DNA reads TGTGCCAGCAGCTTAGCCTCATATAGCAATCAGCCCCAGCATTTT.

This chain links TRBV4-1 with TRBJ2-7; D remains unclear. The germline V gene has CDR1 MGHRA and CDR2 YSYEKL. V lost 2 bases and J 0 bases, leaving 8 bases between the germline ends. The CDR3 spans 14 residues. The CDR3 DNA is TGCGCCAGCAGCCAACACCGGGTCTCCTACGAGCAGTACTTC. Translation: CASSQHRVSYEQYF.

The rearrangement joins TRBV7-2 to TRBJ1-1; D is uncertain. V lost 1 base and J lost 9, with 15 bases in between. This CDR3 has 14 amino acids. Germline CDR1 is SGHTA and CDR2 is FQGNSA. CDR3 nucleotide sequence: TGTGCCAGCAGCTTAGGTCCGGGCAGTTTCAAAGCTTTCTTT. Its translation: CASSLGPGSFKAFF.

This chain uses TRBV11-3 with TRBJ1-6; a weak D match, TRBD1 (5 bases). Germline CDR1 and CDR2: SGHNT and YENEEA. The length of the CDR3 is 15 residues. The ends were cut back, 0 bases at V and 9 bases at J, with 12 bases in the middle. CDR3 in DNA: TGTGCCAGCAGCTTAGACTACGGGGGGGGTTCACCCCTCCACTTT. The encoded protein is CASSLDYGGGSPLHF. The full variable domain, with the rest looked up from reference TRBV11-3 and TRBJ1-6, is EAGVVQSPRYKIIEKKQPVAFWCNPISGHNTLYWYLQNLGQGPELLIRYENEEAVDDSQLPKDRFSAERLKGVDSTLKIQPAELGDSAVYLCASSLDYGGGSPLHFGNGTRLTVT.

The rearrangement links TRBV19 to TRBJ2-5; D may correspond to TRBD1 or TRBD2 (6 bases each). Between the trimmed V and J ends, which lost 11 bases and 5 bases, there was a span of 18 bases. The germline V gene has CDR1 LNHDA and CDR2 SQIVND (reference sequence). CDR3 length: 13 amino acids. The CDR3 coding sequence is TGTGCCGGGGGGACAACGATAGGGGAGACCCAGTACTTC. Residues: CAGGTTIGETQYF.

The chain employs TRBV6-6 and TRBJ2-5, with 9 bases aligning to TRBD2. Germline CDR1 is MNHNY and CDR2 is SVGAGI (reference sequence). The CDR3 length is 14 residues. V trimming: 0 bases; J trimming: 7 bases; junction bases outside the gene matches: 3. The CDR3 region is CASSYSGAGGTQYF. As DNA, the CDR3 is TGTGCCAGCAGTTACTCCGGAGCGGGGGGGACCCAGTACTTC.

The chain couples TRBV5-1 to TRBJ2-7; no clear D. This CDR3 is built from 17 residues. The germline V and J ends were trimmed by 1 base and 0 bases, with 17 bases remaining between them. Germline V gene sequence: CDR1 SGHRS, CDR2 YFSETQ. CDR3 protein: CASSLNIGTLRSYEQYF. CDR3 coding DNA: TGCGCCAGCAGCTTGAATATTGGAACCCTGCGCTCCTACGAGCAGTACTTC.

A few counts support this clone. This rearrangement joins TRBV5-1 to TRBJ2-1, with a weak D call TRBD1 (6 bases). This CDR3 comprises 14 residues. Trimming removed 3 bases from V and 5 bases from J, with 12 bases in between. CDR1 and CDR2 (germline): SGHRS, YFSETQ. CDR3: CASSWGPNDNEQFF. The CDR3, as DNA: TGCGCCAGCAGCTGGGGGCCCAACGACAATGAGCAGTTCTTC. Full variable domain (missing parts from reference TRBV5-1 and TRBJ2-1): KAGVTQTPRYLIKTRGQQVTLSCSPISGHRSVSWYQQTPGQGLQFLFEYFSETQRNKGNFPGRFSGRQFSNSRSEMNVSTLELGDSALYLCASSWGPNDNEQFFGPGTRLTVL.

This clone was seen a handful of times. At the DNA level, this CDR3 is encoded by other sequences in the same sample as well. The chain joins TRBV29-1 to TRBJ1-1, with unresolved D. The germline CDR1 and CDR2 sequences are SQVTM and ANQGSEA. This CDR3 is built from 13 residues. The V gene lost 4 bases and the J gene lost 0 bases, with 9 bases spanning the gap. CDR3 loop: CSVVRPLNTEAFF. The DNA for the CDR3 is TGCAGCGTTGTACGGCCATTGAACACTGAAGCTTTCTTT.

This clone was counted a few times. V usage is TRBV19 and J usage is TRBJ1-4; no reliable D call. This CDR3 is built from 15 residues. Trimming took 10 bases from V and 0 from J, leaving 15 bases between them. Germline assignment: CDR1 LNHDA and CDR2 SQIVND (reference sequence). CDR3 coding DNA: TGTGCCACCACGAGTGGGCAGGCAACTAATGAAAAACTGTTTTTT. It specifies CATTSGQATNEKLFF.

This clone was counted a few times. The CDR3 here is CSVERLLNTEAFF. In nucleotides, the CDR3 is TGCAGCGTTGAAAGACTCCTGAACACTGAAGCTTTCTTT. The J gene is TRBJ1-1, the V gene TRBV29-1; D not resolved. Germline V gene lookup returns CDR1 SQVTM and CDR2 ANQGSEA. Trimming shortened V by 2 bases and J by 0 bases, and 7 bases separated the two germline ends. The CDR3 spans 13 residues.

The V and J genes are TRBV4-1 and TRBJ1-1; a weak D match, TRBD1 (5 bases). V was shortened by 0 bases and J by 5 bases, with 16 bases between the two germline ends. This CDR3 is built from 16 residues. CDR1 is MGHRA and CDR2 is YSYEKL in the germline V gene. CDR3 loop: CASSQDIIGVWTEAFF. CDR3 in DNA: TGCGCCAGCAGCCAAGATATCATAGGGGTGTGGACTGAAGCTTTCTTT.

Comment on this clone: Additional DNA sequences in this sample encode the identical CDR3. The chain employs TRBV30 and TRBJ1-2; D is ambiguous. The CDR3 loop spans 12 amino acids. Germline V gene lookup returns CDR1 GTSNPN and CDR2 SVGIG (reference sequence). The V end was cut by 2 bases, the J end by 4 bases, with 8 bases between. The CDR3: CAWSSGVYGYTF. The DNA of the CDR3 is TGTGCCTGGAGTTCTGGGGTCTATGGCTACACCTTC.

The V call is TRBV29-1, the J call TRBJ2-2, with TRBD1 identical over 11 bases. This CDR3 has 15 amino acids. The junction had 7 bases not matched to a gene; V was cut back by 4 bases and J by 6 bases. CDR1 and CDR2 from the germline V gene are SQVTM and ANQGSEA. The chain's CDR3 is CSVARTGGLAGELFF. The CDR3 nucleotides read TGCAGCGTTGCAAGGACAGGGGGCCTCGCCGGGGAGCTGTTTTTT.

This clone was counted only a few times. The chain uses TRBV18 and TRBJ2-1; D uncertain. The CDR3 has 15 amino acids. CDR1 is KGHSH and CDR2 is LQKENI in the germline V gene. V was trimmed by 2 bases and J by 12 bases, leaving 20 bases between them. The CDR3 coding sequence is TGTGCCAGCTCACCAAATGGGCCCTCAATGGGATGGCAGTTCTTC. Protein: CASSPNGPSMGWQFF.

The chain couples TRBV28 to TRBJ2-5; TRBD1 aligns across 7 bases. The ends lost 5 bases at V and 2 bases at J; junction bases unmatched: 8. CDR3 length equals 15 residues. Germline V gene lookup returns CDR1 MDHEN and CDR2 SYDVKM. The CDR3, as DNA: TGTGCCAGCAGTCCTACGGGGACAGTTCAAGAGACCCAGTACTTC. Protein product: CASSPTGTVQETQYF.

This chain links TRBV5-8 with TRBJ2-7; D may match TRBD1 or TRBD2 (5 bases each). This CDR3 has 15 amino acids. Deletions cut 4 bases from V and 5 bases from J, with 19 bases between. Germline CDR1 is SGHTS and CDR2 is YDEGEE. The CDR3 reads CASSPSWGLGDEQYF. In nucleotides, the CDR3 is TGTGCCAGCAGCCCCTCTTGGGGGTTGGGGGACGAGCAGTACTTC.

The chain combines TRBV29-1 with TRBJ2-1, with TRBD1 as a possible D gene (5 bases). Deletions cut 4 bases from V and 4 bases from J, with 8 bases between. The CDR3 is 12 amino acids. Germline V gene sequence: CDR1 SQVTM, CDR2 ANQGSEA. CDR3 sequence reads: CSVAGNYNEQFF. The CDR3 bases are TGCAGCGTTGCAGGGAATTACAATGAGCAGTTCTTC.

This chain joins TRBV7-7 and TRBJ1-1; no firm D call. The germline gives CDR1 SSHAT, CDR2 FNYEAQ (reference sequence). This CDR3 comprises 14 residues. V lost 5 bases, J lost 1 base, and 11 bases lay in between. CDR3 region: CASSPLGGNTEAFF. The CDR3, as DNA: TGTGCCAGCAGCCCCCTAGGAGGGAACACTGAAGCTTTCTTT. The full variable domain, with the rest looked up from reference TRBV7-7 and TRBJ1-1, is GAGVSQSPRYKVTKRGQDVTLRCDPISSHATLYWYQQALGQGPEFLTYFNYEAQPDKSGLPSDRFSAERPEGSISTLTIQRTEQRDSAMYRCASSPLGGNTEAFFGQGTRLTVV.

The chain uses TRBV4-1 and TRBJ2-3, with D perhaps being TRBD1 or TRBD2 (6 bases each). This CDR3 region has 14 residues. V lost 0 bases and J 6 bases, leaving 10 bases between the germline ends. Looked up from germline, CDR1 is MGHRA and CDR2 is YSYEKL. This CDR3 reads CASSQEEGEDTQYF. The CDR3 nucleotides read TGCGCCAGCAGCCAAGAGGAGGGGGAGGATACGCAGTATTTT.

This clone was counted ten times or more. The chain recombines TRBV19 with TRBJ1-4; no firm D call. Germline V lookup: CDR1 LNHDA, CDR2 SQIVND (reference sequence). This CDR3 contains 15 residues. Trimming removed 0 bases from V and 11 bases from J, with 16 bases in between. DNA of the CDR3: TGTGCCAGTAGTATAGATCGAGGGCGGCAAAGGAAACTGTTTTTT. This codes for CASSIDRGRQRKLFF. Supplemented by reference TRBV19 and TRBJ1-4, the full variable domain reads DGGITQSPKYLFRKEGQNVTLSCEQNLNHDAMYWYRQDPGQGLRLIYYSQIVNDFQKGDIAEGYSVSREKKESFPLTVTSAQKNPTAFYLCASSIDRGRQRKLFFGSGTQLSVL.

The chain carries TRBV4-2 and TRBJ1-2; D call uncertain. The CDR3 is 13 amino acids. The V end was cut by 0 bases, the J end by 6 bases, with 8 bases between. The germline V gene has CDR1 LGHNA and CDR2 YNFKEQ. CDR3 region: CASSQDGSDGYTF. CDR3 in DNA: TGTGCCAGCAGCCAAGATGGGTCGGATGGCTACACCTTC.

The rearrangement uses TRBV7-9 and TRBJ2-1; D is tentatively TRBD1 or TRBD2 (5 bases each). The V and J ends lost 3 bases and 7 bases respectively, with 10 bases between them. Germline CDR1 reads SEHNR; CDR2 reads FQNEAQ (reference sequence). CDR3 length: 13 residues. CDR3 sequence reads: CASSFGTNNEQFF. The CDR3 DNA follows: TGTGCCAGCAGCTTCGGGACCAATAATGAGCAGTTCTTC.

The chain links TRBV29-1 to TRBJ1-1; no reliable D call. V lost 3 bases to trimming and J lost 1 base, with 3 bases between them. From germline, CDR1 is SQVTM and CDR2 ANQGSEA. The CDR3 totals 11 residues. The CDR3 sequence: CSVETNTEAFF. As DNA, the CDR3 is TGCAGCGTTGAGACGAACACTGAAGCTTTCTTT.

The V gene is TRBV29-1, the J gene TRBJ1-2; the match to TRBD1 covers 9 bases. Germline V gene sequence: CDR1 SQVTM, CDR2 ANQGSEA. The J segment lost 1 base and the V segment lost 7 bases, leaving 4 bases of the junction unmatched. This CDR3 comprises 13 residues. This CDR3 is CSAPGQGNYGYTF. The CDR3 DNA follows: TGCAGCGCCCCGGGACAGGGTAACTATGGCTACACCTTC.

The CDR3: CAWSSDSSYEQYF. In DNA, the CDR3 is TGTGCCTGGAGTAGCGACAGCTCCTACGAGCAGTACTTC. The chain is built from TRBV30 and TRBJ2-7, with a tentative D call TRBD1 (5 bases). V was cut by 2 bases and J by 0 bases, with 8 bases left in between. Germline V gene data show CDR1 as GTSNPN and CDR2 as SVGIG (reference sequence). CDR3 length: 13 amino acids.

The chain links TRBV30 to TRBJ2-2; the D is unclear. The CDR3 contains 14 residues. Looked up from germline, CDR1 is GTSNPN and CDR2 is SVGIG (reference sequence). V gave up 2 bases and J gave up 1 base, with 8 bases separating them. The CDR3 protein is CAWSKTLNTGELFF. The CDR3 DNA sequence: TGTGCCTGGAGTAAAACACTGAACACCGGGGAGCTGTTTTTT.